The rows below give T cell receptor beta chains drawn from one sample of a study of T cell responses to AZD1222 COVID-19 vaccine. Only in-frame clones appear in the TCRdb table, and some are missing; sequencing was by immunoSEQ multiplex PCR. The sample records 90,000 to 100,000 clones, 87% being singletons. This sample comprised peripheral blood, obtained on day 0 of AZD1222 vaccination. The receptors derive from an adult in good health. Each CDR3 is given with its conserved first and last residue. D genes are given only for firm matches. For some rows the clone size is stated as once, few or many, or as a class when expanded; others skip it.

clone size: .; D gene: .; J gene: TRBJ1-4; V gene: TRBV7-2; CDR3 protein: CASSPGSGYGEKLFF; CDR3 DNA: TGTGCCAGCAGCCCCGGGTCAGGGTACGGCGAAAAACTGTTTTTT
clone size: .; D gene: TRBD2; J gene: TRBJ2-1; V gene: TRBV11-3; CDR3 protein: CASSYGTSGGDEQFF; CDR3 DNA: TGTGCCAGCAGCTACGGGACTAGCGGGGGGGATGAGCAGTTCTTC
clone size: few; D gene: TRBD2; J gene: TRBJ2-1; V gene: TRBV11-3; CDR3 protein: CASSLDPTSGSRNEQFF; CDR3 DNA: TGTGCCAGCAGCTTAGATCCGACTAGCGGGAGTCGTAATGAGCAGTTCTTC
clone size: .; D gene: TRBD1; J gene: TRBJ2-7; V gene: TRBV15; CDR3 protein: CATSKGQGFEQYF; CDR3 DNA: TGTGCCACCAGCAAGGGACAGGGCTTCGAGCAGTACTTC
clone size: once; D gene: .; J gene: TRBJ2-3; V gene: TRBV7-6; CDR3 protein: CASSFLSGEVLDTDTQYF; CDR3 DNA: TGTGCCAGCAGCTTTCTCTCAGGGGAAGTATTGGACACAGATACGCAGTATTTT
clone size: .; D gene: TRBD1; J gene: TRBJ1-3; V gene: TRBV5-1; CDR3 protein: CASSRDRAIGNTIYF; CDR3 DNA: TGTGCCAGCAGCCGGGACAGGGCTATTGGAAACACCATATATTTT
clone size: .; D gene: .; J gene: TRBJ1-4; V gene: TRBV4-2; CDR3 protein: CASSQENEKLFF; CDR3 DNA: TGTGCCAGCAGCCAGGAAAATGAAAAACTGTTTTTT
clone size: .; D gene: TRBD1; J gene: TRBJ1-6; V gene: TRBV10-3; CDR3 protein: CAISDRDNSPLHF; CDR3 DNA: TGTGCCATCAGCGACAGGGATAATTCACCCCTCCACTTT
clone size: .; D gene: .; J gene: TRBJ2-1; V gene: TRBV2; CDR3 protein: CASRDQKRQFF; CDR3 DNA: TGTGCCAGCCGGGACCAAAAAAGGCAGTTCTTC
clone size: .; D gene: TRBD1; J gene: TRBJ1-2; V gene: TRBV6-5; CDR3 protein: CASTRGRDYGYTF; CDR3 DNA: TGTGCCAGCACCAGGGGGCGCGACTATGGCTACACCTTC
clone size: .; D gene: .; J gene: TRBJ1-4; V gene: TRBV11-3; CDR3 protein: CASSSVAAGGKLFF; CDR3 DNA: TGTGCCAGCAGCTCCGTGGCAGCGGGCGGAAAACTGTTTTTT
clone size: once; D gene: .; J gene: TRBJ1-5; V gene: TRBV19; CDR3 protein: CASSTGNQPQHF; CDR3 DNA: TGTGCCAGTAGTACGGGAAATCAGCCCCAGCATTTT
clone size: few; D gene: TRBD1; J gene: TRBJ1-5; V gene: TRBV19; CDR3 protein: CASIEGQGPNQPQHF; CDR3 DNA: TGTGCCAGTATAGAGGGACAGGGTCCAAATCAGCCCCAGCATTTT
clone size: .; D gene: .; J gene: TRBJ1-1; V gene: TRBV6-2/TRBV6-3; CDR3 protein: CASSRSNVNTEAFF; CDR3 DNA: TGTGCCAGCAGTCGAAGTAACGTGAACACTGAAGCTTTCTTT
clone size: few; D gene: .; J gene: TRBJ1-1; V gene: TRBV4-3; CDR3 protein: CASSQVVNTEAFF; CDR3 DNA: TGCGCCAGCAGCCAAGTTGTGAACACTGAAGCTTTCTTT
clone size: .; D gene: TRBD1; J gene: TRBJ2-1; V gene: TRBV19; CDR3 protein: CASSRTGENNEQFF; CDR3 DNA: TGTGCCAGTAGTCGGACAGGGGAAAACAATGAGCAGTTCTTC
clone size: .; D gene: .; J gene: TRBJ2-3; V gene: TRBV12-3/TRBV12-4; CDR3 protein: CASRVSTDTQYF; CDR3 DNA: TGTGCCAGCAGGGTAAGCACAGATACGCAGTATTTT
clone size: .; D gene: TRBD1; J gene: TRBJ1-2; V gene: TRBV5-6; CDR3 protein: CASSWGDRENVGYTF; CDR3 DNA: TGTGCCAGCAGCTGGGGGGACAGGGAAAATGTAGGCTACACCTTC
clone size: .; D gene: TRBD1; J gene: TRBJ1-5; V gene: TRBV7-2; CDR3 protein: CASSSEGAQPQHF; CDR3 DNA: TGTGCCAGCAGCTCCGAGGGGGCACAGCCCCAGCATTTT
clone size: .; D gene: .; J gene: TRBJ1-2; V gene: TRBV6-5; CDR3 protein: CASSNKNGYTF; CDR3 DNA: TGTGCCAGCAGCAACAAAAATGGCTACACCTTC
clone size: .; D gene: .; J gene: TRBJ1-6; V gene: TRBV7-8; CDR3 protein: CASSLQGRNSPLHF; CDR3 DNA: TGTGCCAGCAGTTTACAGGGAAGGAATTCACCCCTCCACTTT
clone size: .; D gene: .; J gene: TRBJ1-1; V gene: TRBV7-2; CDR3 protein: CASSLGKGAFF; CDR3 DNA: TGTGCCAGCAGCTTAGGGAAAGGGGCTTTCTTT
clone size: once; D gene: .; J gene: TRBJ2-1; V gene: TRBV4-2; CDR3 protein: CASSQDDQIRGEQFF; CDR3 DNA: TGTGCCAGCAGCCAAGATGACCAGATACGCGGTGAGCAGTTCTTC
clone size: .; D gene: TRBD1; J gene: TRBJ1-1; V gene: TRBV2; CDR3 protein: CASRKQGYTEAFF; CDR3 DNA: TGTGCCAGCAGGAAACAGGGGTACACTGAAGCTTTCTTT
clone size: few; D gene: TRBD1; J gene: TRBJ2-2; V gene: TRBV5-1; CDR3 protein: CASSIGTGNTGELFF; CDR3 DNA: TGCGCCAGCAGCATAGGGACAGGGAATACCGGGGAGCTGTTTTTT
clone size: .; D gene: .; J gene: TRBJ2-1; V gene: TRBV11-3; CDR3 protein: CASSLFGSYNEQFF; CDR3 DNA: TGTGCCAGCAGCTTATTTGGGTCTTACAATGAGCAGTTCTTC
clone size: .; D gene: .; J gene: TRBJ1-1; V gene: TRBV18; CDR3 protein: CASSPWVNMNTEAFF; CDR3 DNA: TGTGCCAGCTCACCATGGGTTAACATGAACACTGAAGCTTTCTTT
clone size: .; D gene: TRBD1; J gene: TRBJ1-1; V gene: TRBV4-3; CDR3 protein: CASSRDRGFGTEAFF; CDR3 DNA: TGCGCCAGCAGCCGGGACAGGGGTTTCGGCACTGAAGCTTTCTTT
clone size: .; D gene: .; J gene: TRBJ1-1; V gene: TRBV19; CDR3 protein: CASSTRQNTEAFF; CDR3 DNA: TGTGCCAGTAGTACCCGACAGAACACTGAAGCTTTCTTT
clone size: .; D gene: TRBD1; J gene: TRBJ1-1; V gene: TRBV7-6; CDR3 protein: CASSLFPDRGQTEAFF; CDR3 DNA: TGTGCCAGCAGCTTATTCCCGGACAGGGGGCAAACTGAAGCTTTCTTT
clone size: .; D gene: TRBD1; J gene: TRBJ1-5; V gene: TRBV15; CDR3 protein: CATSRGQGEQPQHF; CDR3 DNA: TGTGCCACCAGCAGAGGACAGGGGGAACAGCCCCAGCATTTT
clone size: .; D gene: .; J gene: TRBJ1-1; V gene: TRBV3-1/TRBV3-2; CDR3 protein: CASSQSLLRDEAFF; CDR3 DNA: TGTGCCAGCAGCCAAAGTCTCCTAAGGGATGAAGCTTTCTTT
clone size: .; D gene: TRBD1; J gene: TRBJ1-3; V gene: TRBV9; CDR3 protein: CASGTGFSGNTIYF; CDR3 DNA: TGTGCCAGCGGGACAGGGTTCTCTGGAAACACCATATATTTT
clone size: .; D gene: TRBD1; J gene: TRBJ1-2; V gene: TRBV11-2; CDR3 protein: CASSLETGYYTF; CDR3 DNA: TGTGCCAGCAGCCTCGAGACAGGGTACTACACCTTC
clone size: .; D gene: TRBD1; J gene: TRBJ1-1; V gene: TRBV12-3/TRBV12-4; CDR3 protein: CASRKTGATEAFF; CDR3 DNA: TGTGCCAGCAGGAAGACAGGGGCGACTGAAGCTTTCTTT
clone size: .; D gene: .; J gene: TRBJ1-1; V gene: TRBV4-1; CDR3 protein: CASSISLSQGTEAFF; CDR3 DNA: TGCGCCAGCAGCATTTCTCTGTCCCAGGGGACTGAAGCTTTCTTT
clone size: .; D gene: .; J gene: TRBJ2-5; V gene: TRBV11-3; CDR3 protein: CASSPARTRETQYF; CDR3 DNA: TGTGCCAGCAGCCCAGCCCGGACCCGGGAGACCCAGTACTTC
clone size: .; D gene: .; J gene: TRBJ1-6; V gene: TRBV4-1; CDR3 protein: CASSQDPGANNSPLHF; CDR3 DNA: TGCGCCAGCAGCCAAGATCCAGGGGCAAATAATTCACCCCTCCACTTT
clone size: .; D gene: .; J gene: TRBJ2-2; V gene: TRBV3-1/TRBV3-2; CDR3 protein: CASSPQAGWAGELFF; CDR3 DNA: TGTGCCAGCAGCCCTCAGGCAGGGTGGGCCGGGGAGCTGTTTTTT
clone size: .; D gene: TRBD1; J gene: TRBJ2-3; V gene: TRBV6-5; CDR3 protein: CASSWGQFADTQYF; CDR3 DNA: TGTGCCAGCAGTTGGGGACAGTTCGCAGATACGCAGTATTTT